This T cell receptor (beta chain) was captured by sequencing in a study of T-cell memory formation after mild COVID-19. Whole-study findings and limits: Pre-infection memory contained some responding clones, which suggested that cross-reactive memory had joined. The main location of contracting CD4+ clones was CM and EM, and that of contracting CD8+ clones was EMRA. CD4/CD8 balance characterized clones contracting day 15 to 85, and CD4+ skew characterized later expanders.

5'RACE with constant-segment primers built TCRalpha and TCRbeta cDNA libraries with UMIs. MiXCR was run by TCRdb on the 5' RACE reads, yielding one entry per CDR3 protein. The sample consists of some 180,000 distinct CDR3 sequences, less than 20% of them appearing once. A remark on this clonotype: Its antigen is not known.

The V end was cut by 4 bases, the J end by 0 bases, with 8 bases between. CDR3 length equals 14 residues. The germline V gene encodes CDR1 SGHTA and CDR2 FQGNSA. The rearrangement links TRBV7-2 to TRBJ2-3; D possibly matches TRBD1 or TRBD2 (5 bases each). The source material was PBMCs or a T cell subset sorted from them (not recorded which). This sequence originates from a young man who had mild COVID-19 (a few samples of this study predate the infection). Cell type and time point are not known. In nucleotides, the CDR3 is TGTGCCAGCAGCTCGGGGCCTAGCACAGATACGCAGTATTTT. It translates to CASSSGPSTDTQYF. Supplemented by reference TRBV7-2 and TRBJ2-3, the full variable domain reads GAGVSQSPSNKVTEKGKDVELRCDPISGHTALYWYRQSLGQGLEFLIYFQGNSAPDKSGLPSDRFSAERTGGSVSTLTIQRTQQEDSAVYLCASSSGPSTDTQYFGPGTRLTVL.